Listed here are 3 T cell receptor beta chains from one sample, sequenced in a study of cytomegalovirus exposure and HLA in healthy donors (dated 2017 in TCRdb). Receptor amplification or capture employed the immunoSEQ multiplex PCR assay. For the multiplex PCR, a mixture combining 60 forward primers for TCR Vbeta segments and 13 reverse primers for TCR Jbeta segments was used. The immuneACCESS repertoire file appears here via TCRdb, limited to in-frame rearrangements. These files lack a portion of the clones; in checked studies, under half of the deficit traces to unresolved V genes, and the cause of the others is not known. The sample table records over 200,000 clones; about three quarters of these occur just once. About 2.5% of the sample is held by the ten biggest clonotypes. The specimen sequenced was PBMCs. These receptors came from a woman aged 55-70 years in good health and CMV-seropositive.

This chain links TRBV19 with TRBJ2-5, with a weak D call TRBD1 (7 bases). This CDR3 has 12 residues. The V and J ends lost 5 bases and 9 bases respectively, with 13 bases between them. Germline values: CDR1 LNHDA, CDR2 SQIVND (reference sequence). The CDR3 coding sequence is TGTGCCAGTAGTTCCGACAGGGAGGCCCAGTACTTC. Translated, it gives CASSSDREAQYF. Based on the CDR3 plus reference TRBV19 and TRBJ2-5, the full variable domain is DGGITQSPKYLFRKEGQNVTLSCEQNLNHDAMYWYRQDPGQGLRLIYYSQIVNDFQKGDIAEGYSVSREKKESFPLTVTSAQKNPTAFYLCASSSDREAQYFGPGTRLLVL.

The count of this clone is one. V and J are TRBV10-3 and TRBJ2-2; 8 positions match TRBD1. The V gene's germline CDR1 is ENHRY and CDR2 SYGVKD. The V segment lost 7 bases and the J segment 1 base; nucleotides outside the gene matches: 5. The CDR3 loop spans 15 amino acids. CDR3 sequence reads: CAITSTGENTGELFF. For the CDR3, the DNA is TGTGCCATCACCTCGACAGGGGAGAACACCGGGGAGCTGTTTTTT.

CDR3 region: CSVGTGSSGNTIYF. The CDR3, as DNA: TGCAGCGTAGGTACAGGGAGCTCTGGAAACACCATATATTTT. The rearrangement joins TRBV29-1 to TRBJ1-3; maybe TRBD1 (6 bases). Germline assignment: CDR1 SQVTM and CDR2 ANQGSEA. This CDR3 spans 14 amino acids. V lost 6 bases, J lost 0 bases, and 12 bases lay in between.